This T cell receptor beta chain was captured by sequencing in a study of cytomegalovirus exposure and HLA in healthy donors. Assay: immunoSEQ multiplex PCR; the TCRdb copy retains only in-frame clones and omits some. The sample lists about 150,000 clones, around 90% occurring once. The CDR3 totals 14 residues. Germline-derived CDR1 and CDR2 are SGHVS and FNYEAQ. Unmatched junction bases numbered 1, after V lost 5 bases and J lost 4 bases. The chain is built from TRBV7-6 and TRBJ2-2; 10 bases are shared with TRBD2. The sequence came from a woman in her twenties or thirties in good health and CMV-seropositive. The sample consisted of PBMCs. This CDR3 is CASSRTSGTGELFF. In DNA, the CDR3 is TGTGCCAGCAGCCGGACTAGCGGCACCGGGGAGCTGTTTTTT.